The 13 T cell receptor beta chains below come from one sample, sequenced in a study of radiotherapy plus CTLA-4 blockade in lung cancer. Measured with immunoSEQ multiplex PCR; TCRdb has only the in-frame clones, and not every one. This table has 58,000 or so clones, more than 60% appearing once. Here the sequenced sample was peripheral blood, taken from a patient treated with radiotherapy plus ipilimumab. All receptors come from a human donor with non-small cell lung cancer who had a complete response to radiotherapy plus ipilimumab.

This chain connects TRBV4-3 to TRBJ2-3, with D maybe TRBD2 (6 bases). This CDR3 region has 18 residues. Germline CDR1 and CDR2: LGHNA and YSLEER. With 0 bases removed from V and 2 bases from J, the gap between germline ends came to 18 bases. DNA for the CDR3: TGCGCCAGCAGCCAAGACCGCGGTCTAGCGAGACTCACAGATACGCAGTATTTT. This codes for CASSQDRGLARLTDTQYF.

In this sample, this clone turned up a few times. The chain combines TRBV29-1 with TRBJ1-1; no firm D call. Germline-derived CDR1 and CDR2 are SQVTM and ANQGSEA. Trimming stripped 8 bases from V and 0 bases from J, with 7 bases between. The CDR3 sequence is 11 residues long. The CDR3 here is CSSLLNTEAFF. CDR3 bases: TGCAGCTCCCTGTTGAACACTGAAGCTTTCTTT. Looking up the rest from reference TRBV29-1 and TRBJ1-1 gives the full variable domain: SAVISQKPSRDICQRGTSLTIQCQVDSQVTMMFWYRQQPGQSLTLIATANQGSEATYESGFVIDKFPISRPNLTFSTLTVSNMSPEDSSIYLCSSLLNTEAFFGQGTRLTVV.

This rearrangement joins TRBV7-9 to TRBJ1-6, with TRBD1 matching 9 bases. V was pared by 5 bases and J by 4 bases, with 6 bases of the junction left unmatched. The CDR3 is made up of 16 amino acids. The germline V gene encodes CDR1 SEHNR and CDR2 FQNEAQ (reference sequence). The CDR3 spells CASSPGTGMYNSPLHF. The DNA of the CDR3 is TGTGCCAGCAGCCCGGGGACAGGGATGTATAATTCACCCCTCCACTTT.

The count of this clone is one. The chain joins TRBV6-1 to TRBJ1-2; D gene unclear. The CDR3 has 13 amino acids. V was trimmed by 1 base and J by 6 bases, leaving 9 bases between them. The germline gives CDR1 MNHNS, CDR2 SASEGT. CDR3 nucleotides: TGTGCCAGCAGTGAAGTCCGTGTAAATGGCTACACCTTC. Protein sequence: CASSEVRVNGYTF.

The V gene is TRBV7-2, the J gene TRBJ2-7; TRBD2 aligns across 12 bases. Losses at the gene ends were 5 bases for V and 1 base for J; bases not matched to a gene: 3. Germline lookup yields CDR1 SGHTA and CDR2 FQGNSA. The CDR3 length is 15 residues. The CDR3 loop reads CASSPGTSGSYEQYF. Here the CDR3 DNA reads TGTGCCAGCAGCCCGGGGACTAGCGGGTCCTACGAGCAGTACTTC.

The V gene is TRBV5-1, the J gene TRBJ2-1; possible D gene TRBD1, 5 bases. Per germline, CDR1 SGHRS and CDR2 YFSETQ. Trimming pared 1 base from V and 4 bases from J, leaving 18 bases between. CDR3 size: 17 residues. For the CDR3, the DNA is TGCGCCAGCAGCTTGAAATGGGTAAAACAGGCGTACAATGAGCAGTTCTTC. Protein product: CASSLKWVKQAYNEQFF.

As to this clone: The junction departs from the called germline gene at one end, perhaps through a read error. CDR3: CASSLATGGIYEQYF. In DNA, the CDR3 is TGTGCCAGCAGCCTAGCGACAGGGGGCATATACGAGCAGTACTTC. The genes are TRBV7-8 and TRBJ2-7, with 10 bases aligning to TRBD1. Germline V gives CDR1 SGHVS, CDR2 FQNEAQ. This CDR3 spans 15 amino acids.

This clone has only a few counts. V gene TRBV19 combines with J gene TRBJ1-1; 11 nucleotides match TRBD1. The CDR3 loop spans 15 amino acids. The germline CDR1 and CDR2 sequences are LNHDA and SQIVND (reference sequence). V lost 0 bases, J lost 5 bases, and 2 bases stayed unmatched. The DNA of the CDR3 is TGTGCCAGTAGTATAGACGGGACAGGGGGAACTGAAGCTTTCTTT. It yields the protein CASSIDGTGGTEAFF.

The rearrangement uses TRBV5-1 and TRBJ2-1, with D tentatively TRBD1 (6 bases). The V and J ends lost 2 bases and 4 bases respectively, with 10 bases between them. Germline CDR1 is SGHRS and CDR2 is YFSETQ. This CDR3 region has 14 residues. DNA for the CDR3: TGCGCCAGCAGCTTACAGGGTCAGTACAATGAGCAGTTCTTC. Its translation is CASSLQGQYNEQFF. Full variable domain (remainder filled in from reference TRBV5-1 and TRBJ2-1): KAGVTQTPRYLIKTRGQQVTLSCSPISGHRSVSWYQQTPGQGLQFLFEYFSETQRNKGNFPGRFSGRQFSNSRSEMNVSTLELGDSALYLCASSLQGQYNEQFFGPGTRLTVL.

This rearrangement joins TRBV6-4 to TRBJ2-1; D possibly corresponds to TRBD2 (6 bases). CDR1 is MRHNA and CDR2 is SNTAGT in the germline V gene. Trimming took 5 bases from V and 0 from J, leaving 11 bases between them. The CDR3 sequence is 15 residues long. Here the CDR3 DNA reads TGTGCCAGCAGTCGAGGCGGGGCCTCCTACAATGAGCAGTTCTTC. Translated, it gives CASSRGGASYNEQFF.

The chain recombines TRBV27 with TRBJ1-2, with a tentative D call TRBD1 (6 bases). The germline V and J ends were trimmed by 1 base and 2 bases, with 20 bases remaining between them. CDR1 and CDR2 (germline): MNHEY, SMNVEV (reference sequence). The CDR3 contains 18 residues. CDR3 amino acids: CASSLLGGQSNINYGYTF. The CDR3 region has the DNA TGTGCCAGCAGTTTATTAGGAGGACAGAGCAATATAAACTATGGCTACACCTTC.

The chain recombines TRBV4-3 with TRBJ2-3; D possibly corresponds to TRBD2 (5 bases). There are 16 residues in the CDR3. Germline CDR1 LGHNA, CDR2 YSLEER. V lost 0 bases, J lost 3 bases, and 13 bases lay in between. The CDR3 spells CASSQELRDMTDTQYF. CDR3 in DNA: TGCGCCAGCAGCCAAGAATTGAGGGATATGACAGATACGCAGTATTTT.

By share of the sample, this clone is medium-sized. This rearrangement joins TRBV27 to TRBJ2-2; weak D call: TRBD2 (6 bases). Trimming pared 3 bases from V and 4 bases from J, leaving 9 bases between. The CDR3 runs 14 residues. Germline CDR1 reads MNHEY; CDR2 reads SMNVEV (reference sequence). CDR3 bases: TGTGCCAGCAGTTTGGGGGGACCCACCGGGGAGCTGTTTTTT. Translated, it gives CASSLGGPTGELFF.